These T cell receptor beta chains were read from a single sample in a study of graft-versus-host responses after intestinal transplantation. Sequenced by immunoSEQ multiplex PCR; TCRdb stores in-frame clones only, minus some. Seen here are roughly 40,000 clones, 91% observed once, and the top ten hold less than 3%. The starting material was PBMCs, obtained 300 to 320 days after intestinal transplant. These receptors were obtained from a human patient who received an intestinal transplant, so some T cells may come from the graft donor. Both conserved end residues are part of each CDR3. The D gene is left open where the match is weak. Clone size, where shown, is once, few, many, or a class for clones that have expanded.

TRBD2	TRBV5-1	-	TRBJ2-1	TGCGCCAGCAGGGGGCCTAGCGGGGATGAGCAGTTCTTC	CASRGPSGDEQFF
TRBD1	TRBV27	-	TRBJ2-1	TGTGCCAGCAGTGATGGGGACAGGGACTACAATGAGCAGTTCTTC	CASSDGDRDYNEQFF
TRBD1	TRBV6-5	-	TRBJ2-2	TGTGCCAGCAGTTATAGATTGCAGGGGGTGAAAGGGGAGCTGTTTTTT	CASSYRLQGVKGELFF
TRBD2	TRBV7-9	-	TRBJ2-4	TGTGCCAGCAGCTTAGAGCCGGGGGGATGGCGGGACATTCAGTACTTC	CASSLEPGGWRDIQYF
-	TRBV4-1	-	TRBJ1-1	TGCGCCAGCAGCCAGGGGGCGAATCCCCCAGCGAGCACTGAAGCTTTCTTT	CASSQGANPPASTEAFF
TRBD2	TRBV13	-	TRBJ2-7	TGTGCCAGCAGCTTAGGCTCGCTAGCGGGGGGTCCTGCATCTGACGAGCAGTACTTC	CASSLGSLAGGPASDEQYF
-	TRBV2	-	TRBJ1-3	TGTGCCAGCAGTGAAGCCCGTAGCTCTGGAAACACCATATATTTT	CASSEARSSGNTIYF
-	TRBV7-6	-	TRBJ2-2	TGTGCCAGCAGCCCGCTAGTCGGGGGAACGACCGGGGAGCTGTTTTTT	CASSPLVGGTTGELFF
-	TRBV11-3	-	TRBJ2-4	TGTGCCAGCAGCTTGGAGGGCCCCATTCAGTACTTC	CASSLEGPIQYF
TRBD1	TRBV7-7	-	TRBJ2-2	TGTGCTAGCAGCTTAAGGACTGGACAGGGGGCGAACACCGGGGAGCTGTTTTTT	CASSLRTGQGANTGELFF
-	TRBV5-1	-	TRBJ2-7	TGCGCCAGCAGCCCGCAACCAGGACAGACCTACGAGCAGTACTTC	CASSPQPGQTYEQYF
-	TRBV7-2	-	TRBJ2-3	TGTGCCAGCAGCTTAGGCGGGTATACAGATACGCAGTATTTT	CASSLGGYTDTQYF
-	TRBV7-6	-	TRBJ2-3	TGTGCCAGCAGCTTAGCGGGGGGGGCGTGGGATACGCAGTATTTT	CASSLAGGAWDTQYF
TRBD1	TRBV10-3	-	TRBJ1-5	TGTGCCACCTCCGGGACAGGGAAAAATCAGCCCCAGCATTTT	CATSGTGKNQPQHF
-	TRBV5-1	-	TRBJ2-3	TGCGCCGGCAGCTTGGTGGTAGGCAGGGGCGGGGATACGCAGTATTTT	CAGSLVVGRGGDTQYF
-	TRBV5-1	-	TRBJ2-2	TGCGCCAGCAGCTTCGGACAGACCGGGGAGCTGTTTTTT	CASSFGQTGELFF
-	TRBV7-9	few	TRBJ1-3	TGTGCCAGCAGCTTAGGGGACAACTCTGGAAACACCATATATTTT	CASSLGDNSGNTIYF
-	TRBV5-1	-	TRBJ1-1	TGCGCCAGCAGCTTGACCCCTCTAACGGGGAACACTGAAGCTTTCTTT	CASSLTPLTGNTEAFF
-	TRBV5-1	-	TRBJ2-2	TGCGCCAGCAGCCTGGTCGCGACAGTAGGACTCGCGAACACCGGGGAGCTGTTTTTT	CASSLVATVGLANTGELFF
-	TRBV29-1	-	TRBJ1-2	TGCAGCATTGGTGGGGAGAACTATGGCTACACCTTC	CSIGGENYGYTF
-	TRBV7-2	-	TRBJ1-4	TGTGCCAGCAGCTTCTGGGGAACTAATGAAAAACTGTTTTTT	CASSFWGTNEKLFF
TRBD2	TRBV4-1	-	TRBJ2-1	TGCGCCAGCAGCCACCCTCGCTCTGGGGGGGATGAGCAGTTCTTC	CASSHPRSGGDEQFF
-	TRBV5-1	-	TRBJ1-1	TGCGCCAGCAGACAGAACACTGAAGCTTTCTTT	CASRQNTEAFF
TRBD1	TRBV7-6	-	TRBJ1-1	TGTGCCAGCAGCTTATCAGGGGGCGCGTTGAGGAACACTGAAGCTTTCTTT	CASSLSGGALRNTEAFF
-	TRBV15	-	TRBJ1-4	TGTGCCACCAGCAGAGCCCCCGGGGACGGGAATGAAAAACTGTTTTTT	CATSRAPGDGNEKLFF
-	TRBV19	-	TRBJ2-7	TGTGCCAGTAGTATTCTGGGGGCGCGGGGCGAGCAGTACTTC	CASSILGARGEQYF
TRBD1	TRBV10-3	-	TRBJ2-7	TGTGCCATCAGTGAGGGACAGGCCCTCGACGAGCAGTACTTC	CAISEGQALDEQYF
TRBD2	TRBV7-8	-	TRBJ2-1	TGTGCCAGCAGCTTGGGCGGGAGTCCCTACAATGAGCAGTTCTTC	CASSLGGSPYNEQFF
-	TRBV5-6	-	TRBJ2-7	TGTGCCAGCAGCCATGGGACGGACGACGAGCAGTACTTC	CASSHGTDDEQYF
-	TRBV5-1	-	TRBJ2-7	TGCGCCAGCAGCTCCTGGGGAAGCCTAGCGTCCTCCTACGAGCAGTACTTC	CASSSWGSLASSYEQYF
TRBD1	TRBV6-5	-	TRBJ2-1	TGTGCCAGCAGTTATGGGACAGGGGATGTTGGTGAGCAGTTCTTC	CASSYGTGDVGEQFF
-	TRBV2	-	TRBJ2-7	TGTGCCAGCAGTCGAATAGGCCTTTACGAGCAGTACTTC	CASSRIGLYEQYF
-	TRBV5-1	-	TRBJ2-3	TGCGCCAGCAGCTTGTTGGGCCGGGGTGGGTTCACAGATACGCAGTATTTT	CASSLLGRGGFTDTQYF
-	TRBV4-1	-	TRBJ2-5	TGCGCCAGCAGCCATTTACGAACCGAGACCCAGTACTTC	CASSHLRTETQYF
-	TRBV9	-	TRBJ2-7	TGTGCCAGCAGCACTCACGACAAGTGGGGGAGTCCAGCCTACGAGCAGTACTTC	CASSTHDKWGSPAYEQYF
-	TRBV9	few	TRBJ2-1	TGTGCCAGCAGCGTAGTGGAGGGTGAGCAGTTCTTC	CASSVVEGEQFF
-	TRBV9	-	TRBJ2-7	TGTGCCAGCAGCGTAGGTCAGGTTCCTACCTACGAGCAGTACTTC	CASSVGQVPTYEQYF
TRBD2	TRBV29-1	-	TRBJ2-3	TGCAGCGTTGTGTCGGGGCGGGGGGGCCCAGATACGCAGTATTTT	CSVVSGRGGPDTQYF
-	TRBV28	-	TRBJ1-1	TGTGCCAGCAGTTTATATAGGGCATACACTGAAGCTTTCTTT	CASSLYRAYTEAFF
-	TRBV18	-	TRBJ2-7	TGTGCCAGCTCAGAGAAAACCCTTACTTCCCTGGGGGAGCAGTACTTC	CASSEKTLTSLGEQYF
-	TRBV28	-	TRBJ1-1	TGTGCCAGCAGTTTATTTACGGAAACTGAAGCTTTCTTT	CASSLFTETEAFF
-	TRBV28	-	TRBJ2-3	TGTGCCAGTAGTGGATCGGACAAGATCACAGATACGCAGTATTTT	CASSGSDKITDTQYF
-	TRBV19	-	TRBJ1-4	TGTGCCAGTAGTATAGGTCTGTCCCATAGTGAAAAACTGTTTTTT	CASSIGLSHSEKLFF
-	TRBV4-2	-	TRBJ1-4	TGTGCCAGCAGCCAAGTGGGGACTGCAACTAATGAAAAACTGTTTTTT	CASSQVGTATNEKLFF
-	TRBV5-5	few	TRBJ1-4	TGTGCCAGCAGCTCCCGCTCAAGTACGTCGAATGAAAAACTGTTTTTT	CASSSRSSTSNEKLFF
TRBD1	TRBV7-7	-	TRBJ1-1	TGTGCTAGCAGCCCTCTATCAGGGGGATACACTGAAGCTTTCTTT	CASSPLSGGYTEAFF
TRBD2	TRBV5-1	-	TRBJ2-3	TGCGCCAGCAGCCTCACCGTGGTAGCGGGAGATACGCAGTATTTT	CASSLTVVAGDTQYF
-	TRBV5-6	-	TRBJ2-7	TGTGCCAGCAGCTTCGGGGATCGCTACGAGCAGTACTTC	CASSFGDRYEQYF
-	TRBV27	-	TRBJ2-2	TGTGCCAGCAGTTTATCCCCAGGGACACTCCCCAACACCGGGGAGCTGTTTTTT	CASSLSPGTLPNTGELFF
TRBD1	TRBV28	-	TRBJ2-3	TGTGCCAGCAGTTTAGGGACAGGGTGGACAGATACGCAGTATTTT	CASSLGTGWTDTQYF
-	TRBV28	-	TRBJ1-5	TGTGCCAGCAGTTCCCCGGGGTGGGATAGCAATCAGCCCCAGCATTTT	CASSSPGWDSNQPQHF
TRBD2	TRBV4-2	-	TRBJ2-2	TGTGCCAGCAGCCTACCACCTAGCGGGAGTGGAGTAGCCGGGGAGCTGTTTTTT	CASSLPPSGSGVAGELFF
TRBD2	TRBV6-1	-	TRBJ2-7	TGTGCCAGCAGTGAGGGACTAGGGTCCTACGAGCAGTACTTC	CASSEGLGSYEQYF
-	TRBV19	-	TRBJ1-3	TGTGCCAGTAGTAACGGGCCTACTCCCGGGAACACCATATATTTT	CASSNGPTPGNTIYF
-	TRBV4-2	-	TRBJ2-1	TGTGCCAGCAGCCACCCCCCCCAGGGGTACTCCTACAATGAGCAGTTCTTC	CASSHPPQGYSYNEQFF
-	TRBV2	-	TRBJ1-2	TGTGCCAGCAGCCCCACTGGACGGCCTAATGGCTACACCTTC	CASSPTGRPNGYTF
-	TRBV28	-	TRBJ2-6	TGTGCCAGCAGTCCGATAGGGGCAGGGGCCAACGTCCTGACTTTC	CASSPIGAGANVLTF